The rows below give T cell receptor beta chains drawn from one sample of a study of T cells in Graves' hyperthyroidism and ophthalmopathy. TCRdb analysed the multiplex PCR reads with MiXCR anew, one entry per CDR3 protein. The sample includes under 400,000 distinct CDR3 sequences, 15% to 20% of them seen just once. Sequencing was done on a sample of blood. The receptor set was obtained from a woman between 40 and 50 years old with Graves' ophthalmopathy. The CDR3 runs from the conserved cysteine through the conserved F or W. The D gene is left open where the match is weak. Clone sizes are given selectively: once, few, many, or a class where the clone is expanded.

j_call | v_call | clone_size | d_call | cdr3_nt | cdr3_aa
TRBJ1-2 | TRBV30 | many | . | TGTGCCTGGAGTATCGGGGAAAAAAATGGCTACACCTTC | CAWSIGEKNGYTF
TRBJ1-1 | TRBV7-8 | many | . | TGTGCCAGCAGCCCACCCGAAGGGACTGAAGCTTTCTTT | CASSPPEGTEAFF
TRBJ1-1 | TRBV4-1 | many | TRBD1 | TGCGCCAGCAGCCACGGACAGGGTAAGGGGAACACTGAAGCTTTCTTT | CASSHGQGKGNTEAFF
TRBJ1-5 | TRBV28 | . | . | TGTGCCAGCAGTTTCTTCGATAGCAATCAGCCCCAGCATTTT | CASSFFDSNQPQHF
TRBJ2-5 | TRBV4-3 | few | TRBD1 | TGCGCCAGCAGCCAAGCTTGGGACAGGCAAGAGACCCAGTACTTC | CASSQAWDRQETQYF
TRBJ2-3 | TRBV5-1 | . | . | TGCGCCAGCAGCTTGAGGCAGACCGCAGATACGCAGTATTTT | CASSLRQTADTQYF
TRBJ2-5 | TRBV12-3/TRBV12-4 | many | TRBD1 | TGTGCCAGCAGGGACAGGGATGGGGAGACCCAGTACTTC | CASRDRDGETQYF
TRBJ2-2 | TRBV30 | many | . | TGTGCCTGGAGTCGGGGGAGTTCGTACACCGGGGAGCTGTTTTTT | CAWSRGSSYTGELFF
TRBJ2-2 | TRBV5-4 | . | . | TGTGCCAGCAGCTTGGACCCCGCCCGGACAGTAAAAACCGGGGAGCTGTTTTTT | CASSLDPARTVKTGELFF
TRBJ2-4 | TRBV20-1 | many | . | TGCAGTGCAGGACCCAGGGGATCCAAAAACATTCAGTACTTC | CSAGPRGSKNIQYF
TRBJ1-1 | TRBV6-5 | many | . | TGTGCCAGCAGTTACTCGGGGGGAACCTCTGAAGCTTTCTTT | CASSYSGGTSEAFF
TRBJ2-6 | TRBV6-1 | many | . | TGTGCCAGTCTACCTTTGGGCTCTGGGGCCAACGTCCTGACTTTC | CASLPLGSGANVLTF
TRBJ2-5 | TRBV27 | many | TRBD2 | TGTGCCAGCAGTTTAGCAGAGCGGGAGTGGGGACAAGAGACCCAGTACTTC | CASSLAEREWGQETQYF
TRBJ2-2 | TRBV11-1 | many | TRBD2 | TGTGCCAGCAGCCCCGGGACTAGCGGGAGAATTGGGGAGCTGTTTTTT | CASSPGTSGRIGELFF
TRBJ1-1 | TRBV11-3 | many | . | TGTGCCAGCAGCACAACGCCGACGAACACTGAAGCTTTCTTT | CASSTTPTNTEAFF
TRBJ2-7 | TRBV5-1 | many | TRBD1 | TGCGCCAGCAGCTTGACCGGGCGACAGGGGACCTACGAGCAGTACTTC | CASSLTGRQGTYEQYF
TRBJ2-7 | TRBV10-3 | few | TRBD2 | TGTGCCATCAGCCAACCCAGGGACTACCACGAGCAGTACTTC | CAISQPRDYHEQYF
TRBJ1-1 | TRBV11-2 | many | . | TGTGCCAGCAGACAGCCGGGGGCGGTCACTGAAGCTTTCTTT | CASRQPGAVTEAFF
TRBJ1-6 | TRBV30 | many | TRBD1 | TGTGCCCGCGATGCCGGGACAGGGGAGCTAGATTCACCCCTCCACTTT | CARDAGTGELDSPLHF
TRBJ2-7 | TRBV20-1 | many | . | TGCAGTGCTAGAGATTTGGGGTACGAGCAGTACTTC | CSARDLGYEQYF
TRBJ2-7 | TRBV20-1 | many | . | TGCAGTGCTTGGGACAATAGTTACGAGCAGTACTTC | CSAWDNSYEQYF
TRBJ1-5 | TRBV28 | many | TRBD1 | TGTGCCAGTGAGTCCGGGACAGGCAATCAGCCCCAGCATTTT | CASESGTGNQPQHF
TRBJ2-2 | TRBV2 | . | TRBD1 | TGTGCCAGCAGTCTGACAGGGGACGCCGGGGAGCTGTTTTTT | CASSLTGDAGELFF
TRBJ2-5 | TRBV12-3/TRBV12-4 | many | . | TGTGCCAGCAGTTTTACCCAGCAAGAGACCCAGTACTTC | CASSFTQQETQYF
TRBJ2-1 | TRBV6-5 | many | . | TGTGCCAGCAGTTACGACATGTTTGGCGAGCAGTTCTTC | CASSYDMFGEQFF
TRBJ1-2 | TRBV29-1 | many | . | TGCAGCGTTGTTTCCCAGCTCTATGGCTACACCTTC | CSVVSQLYGYTF
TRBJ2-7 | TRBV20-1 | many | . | TGCAGTGCTAGAAAAGGTCCGGACAGCCTCTCCTACGAGCAGTACTTC | CSARKGPDSLSYEQYF
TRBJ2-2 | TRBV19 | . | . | TGTGCCAGTAGCCAGGTCTCGTACACCGGGGAGCTGTTTTTT | CASSQVSYTGELFF
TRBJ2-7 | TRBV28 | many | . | TGTGCCAGCAGCCTCTTCACATACGAGCAGTACTTC | CASSLFTYEQYF
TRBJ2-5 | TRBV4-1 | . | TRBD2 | TGCGCCAGCAGCCATGCTAGCGGGAGCTTGGAGACCCAGTACTTC | CASSHASGSLETQYF
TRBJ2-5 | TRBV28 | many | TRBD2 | TGTGCCAGCAGTTCCGGGGGACTAGCGGAGACCCAGTACTTC | CASSSGGLAETQYF
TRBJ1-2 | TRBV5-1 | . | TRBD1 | TGCGCCAGCAGCCTCACCCCCTCGGGACAGGGGGACTATGGCTACACCTTC | CASSLTPSGQGDYGYTF
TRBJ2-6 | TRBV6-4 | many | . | TGTGCCAGCAGACGCAAGGCAGGCAACTCTGGGGCCAACGTCCTGACTTTC | CASRRKAGNSGANVLTF
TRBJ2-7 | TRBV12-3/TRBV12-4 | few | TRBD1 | TGTGCCAGCAATTTCGGGACAGGGGGTACCTACGAGCAGTACTTC | CASNFGTGGTYEQYF
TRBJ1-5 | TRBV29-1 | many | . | TGCAGCGTTGTTCCGGCCGGGGGCAATCAGCCCCAGCATTTT | CSVVPAGGNQPQHF
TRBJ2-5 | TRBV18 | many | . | TGTGCCAGCTCACCAACAAGACAGGTCCAAGAGACCCAGTACTTC | CASSPTRQVQETQYF
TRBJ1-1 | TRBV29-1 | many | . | TGCAGTACGATAGGGGGTGGGACTGAAGCTTTCTTT | CSTIGGGTEAFF
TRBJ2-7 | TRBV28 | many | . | TGTGCCAGCAGTTTCAGCGGGCACTACGAGCAGTACTTC | CASSFSGHYEQYF
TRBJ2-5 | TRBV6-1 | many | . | TGTGCCAGCAGAGACCAAGAGACCCAGTACTTC | CASRDQETQYF